The source of this TCR beta chain is a study of glioma-infiltrating T cells. Study context: Presurgical dexamethasone in glioma patients lasted six or fewer days. Blood libraries targeted roughly 4- to 11-fold coverage of 750,000 to 1,000,000 T cells.

The iRepertoire nested amplicon-rescue multiplex PCR amplified TCR alpha and beta CDR3s from RNA. TCRdb reprocessed the multiplex PCR reads with MiXCR, giving one entry per CDR3 protein. The sample shows 400,000 or so distinct CDR3 sequences, roughly 41% of them seen only once. This CDR3 has 15 amino acids. Trimming at V came to 6 bases and at J to 1 base, leaving 7 bases not matched to a gene. Germline CDR1 SNHLY, CDR2 FYNNEI. This chain links TRBV2 with TRBJ1-1, with TRBD1 matching over 8 bases. The sample consisted of glioma tissue, nonneoplastic brain tissue, or PBMCs (not recorded which). This TCR was recovered from a human donor with low-grade glioma or glioblastoma, undergoing nonglioma brain surgery, or in good health (not recorded which). The CDR3 sequence is CASRTTGGRNTEAFF. The DNA for the CDR3 is TGTGCCAGCAGGACCACAGGGGGGCGGAACACTGAAGCTTTCTTT.